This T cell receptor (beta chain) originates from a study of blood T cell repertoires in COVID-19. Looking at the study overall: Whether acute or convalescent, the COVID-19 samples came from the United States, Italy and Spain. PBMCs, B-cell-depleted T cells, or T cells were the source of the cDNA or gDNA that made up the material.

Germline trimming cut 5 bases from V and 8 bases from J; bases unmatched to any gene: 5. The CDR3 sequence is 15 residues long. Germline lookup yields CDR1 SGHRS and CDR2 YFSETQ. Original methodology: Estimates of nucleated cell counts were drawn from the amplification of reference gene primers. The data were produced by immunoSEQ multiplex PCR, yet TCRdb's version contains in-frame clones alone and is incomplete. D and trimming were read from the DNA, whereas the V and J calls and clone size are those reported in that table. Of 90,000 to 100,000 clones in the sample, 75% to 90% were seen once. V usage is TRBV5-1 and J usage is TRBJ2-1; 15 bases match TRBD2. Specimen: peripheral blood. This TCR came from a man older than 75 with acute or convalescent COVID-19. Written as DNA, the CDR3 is TGCGCCAGCAGTTGGACTAGCGGGAGGGTGGATGAGCAGTTCTTC. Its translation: CASSWTSGRVDEQFF.